Shown below are 9 T cell receptor beta chains from a single sample sequenced in a study of graft-versus-host responses after intestinal transplantation. Antigen specificity for these receptors is unknown. Repertoires were generated with immunoSEQ multiplex PCR, while TCRdb's copy carries only in-frame clones and drops some. Here the sample spans roughly 69,000 clones, 90% being singletons. The source was unstimulated CD8+ T cells sorted from spleen or lymph node cells, collected before transplant. The source of these receptors is a human donor who was the organ donor for an intestinal transplant.

The chain employs TRBV11-1 and TRBJ1-5; D is undetermined. V lost 1 base and J lost 5, with 12 bases in between. Germline V gene sequence: CDR1 SGHAT, CDR2 FQDESV (reference sequence). The CDR3 totals 15 residues. This CDR3 reads CASSLGRGLHQPQHF. The CDR3 DNA sequence: TGTGCCAGCAGCTTAGGACGAGGTCTTCATCAGCCCCAGCATTTT.

The CDR3 here is CATSSAFQGFRAFF. The CDR3 DNA follows: TGTGCCACCAGCAGTGCTTTCCAGGGATTCAGAGCTTTCTTT. This chain joins TRBV15 and TRBJ1-1, with D possibly TRBD1 on 5 matching bases. The length of the CDR3 is 14 residues. V lost 3 bases and J lost 10, with 18 bases in between. CDR1 is LNHNV, CDR2 YYDKDF, per germline (reference sequence). Drawing the rest from reference TRBV15 and TRBJ1-1, the complete variable domain is DAMVIQNPRYQVTQFGKPVTLSCSQTLNHNVMYWYQQKSSQAPKLLFHYYDKDFNNEADTPDNFQSRRPNTSFCFLDIRSPGLGDTAMYLCATSSAFQGFRAFFGQGTRLTVV.

V gene TRBV30 combines with J gene TRBJ1-2, with 10 positions matching TRBD1. CDR3 size: 14 residues. Losses at the gene ends were 2 bases for V and 8 bases for J; bases not matched to a gene: 8. Germline CDR1 is GTSNPN and CDR2 is SVGIG (reference sequence). The CDR3: CAWSTGGTGDGYTF. CDR3 sequence (DNA): TGTGCCTGGAGTACCGGCGGGACAGGGGACGGCTACACCTTC.

The chain joins TRBV5-6 to TRBJ2-7; no firm D call. The CDR3 extends over 12 amino acids. With 3 bases removed from V and 1 base from J, the gap between germline ends came to 5 bases. Germline V gives CDR1 SGHDT, CDR2 YYEEEE. For the CDR3, the DNA is TGTGCCAGCAGCTCTTATTCCTACGAGCAGTACTTC. This encodes CASSSYSYEQYF.

The rearrangement uses TRBV2 and TRBJ1-5; 11 bases agree with TRBD1. Trimming cost V 5 bases and J 8 bases; bases outside gene matches: 8. CDR1 and CDR2 from the germline V gene are SNHLY and FYNNEI. The CDR3 runs 15 residues. CDR3 sequence (DNA): TGTGCCAGCAGTCCCGGACAGGGGGCCGGAGAGCCCCAGCATTTT. Protein sequence: CASSPGQGAGEPQHF.

This chain uses TRBV11-2 with TRBJ1-2; 12 nucleotides agree with TRBD1. There are 17 residues in the CDR3. Germline CDR1 is SGHAT and CDR2 is FQNNGV. Germline trimming cut 5 bases from V and 1 base from J; bases unmatched to any gene: 8. The CDR3 sequence is CASSTGTGGLINYGYTF. In DNA, the CDR3 is TGTGCCAGCAGCACCGGGACAGGGGGCCTCATTAACTATGGCTACACCTTC.

The genes are TRBV27 and TRBJ2-7, with TRBD1 identical over 9 bases. This CDR3 contains 13 residues. Unmatched junction bases numbered 3, after V lost 6 bases and J lost 3 bases. Germline-derived CDR1 and CDR2 are MNHEY and SMNVEV (reference sequence). This CDR3 reads CASSPGQGYEQYF. CDR3 nucleotides: TGTGCCAGCAGCCCGGGACAGGGCTACGAGCAGTACTTC.

CDR3 nucleotides: TGTGCCAGCAGTTTGCGGGGGTTCGGTTCCTACGAGCAGTACTTC. Encoded protein: CASSLRGFGSYEQYF. The J gene is TRBJ2-7, the V gene TRBV28, with 7 positions matching TRBD2. Germline CDR1 is MDHEN and CDR2 is SYDVKM. V lost 3 bases to trimming and J lost 1 base; unmatched junction nucleotides: 6. The length of the CDR3 is 15 residues. Drawing the rest from reference TRBV28 and TRBJ2-7, the complete variable domain is DVKVTQSSRYLVKRTGEKVFLECVQDMDHENMFWYRQDPGLGLRLIYFSYDVKMKEKGDIPEGYSVSREKKERFSLILESASTNQTSMYLCASSLRGFGSYEQYFGPGTRLTVT.

J is TRBJ1-3 and V is TRBV9; TRBD1 is a possible D gene (6 bases). The germline gives CDR1 SGDLS, CDR2 YYNGEE. This CDR3 contains 15 residues. V was trimmed by 0 bases and J by 4 bases, leaving 11 bases between them. CDR3 in DNA: TGTGCCAGCAGCGTAGACAGGGTAGCCGGAAACACCATATATTTT. Protein sequence: CASSVDRVAGNTIYF. The variable domain in full, completed from reference TRBV9 and TRBJ1-3, reads DSGVTQTPKHLITATGQRVTLRCSPRSGDLSVYWYQQSLDQGLQFLIQYYNGEERAKGNILERFSAQQFPDLHSELNLSSLELGDSALYFCASSVDRVAGNTIYFGEGSWLTVV.